This T cell receptor beta chain is drawn from a study of shared clonotypes between healthy human individuals. The germline V gene has CDR1 SGHRS and CDR2 YFSETQ. With 3 bases removed from V and 4 bases from J, the gap between germline ends came to 18 bases. CDR3 length: 16 residues. Deep-level assay runs were performed. Sequenced by immunoSEQ multiplex PCR; TCRdb stores in-frame clones only, minus some. The sample holds about 1 million clones, more than 75% seen once. The clonotype was recovered from a man in his late teens or twenties in good health. Some clones in this sample may be carry-over from other donors' samples. The chain joins TRBV5-1 to TRBJ2-3; D gene unclear. Sequencing was performed on memory CD4+ T cells from PBMCs. The subset denotes: CD45RA-negative fraction. As DNA, the CDR3 is TGCGCCAGCAGCTCGTTAACCGGAATGCTTTCAGATACGCAGTATTTT. It yields the protein CASSSLTGMLSDTQYF.